A single T cell receptor (beta chain) is shown here with its context. Antigen specificity is unknown. This entry belongs to a study of CD8+ T cells in alopecia areata. Whole-study context: Tofacitinib continued for 6 to 18 months and was then withheld for 6 months.

Trimming took off 7 bases at V and 2 bases at J, with 17 bases between the two ends. CDR1 is SEHNR and CDR2 is FQNEAQ in the germline V gene (reference sequence). This CDR3 spans 15 amino acids. Sequencing relied on a cDNA template that was reverse transcribed from extracted RNA. Here immunoSEQ multiplex PCR was the method, and the copy in TCRdb shows in-frame clones only, minus some. The data contain about 180,000 clones, approximately 65% of them singletons. Broader study findings: Elevated clonality characterized lesional scalp relative to normal scalp, particularly in alopecia totalis/universalis.

This TCR derives from a human donor with alopecia areata. The rearrangement uses TRBV7-9 and TRBJ2-5; D gene uncertain. The sample here was CD8+ T cells sorted from blood, taken at week 0. CDR3 sequence (DNA): TGTGCCAGCAAAGGAAGCCTTCCCTCGCAAGAGACCCAGTACTTC. This translates into CASKGSLPSQETQYF. Full variable domain (remainder filled in from reference TRBV7-9 and TRBJ2-5): DTGVSQNPRHKITKRGQNVTFRCDPISEHNRLYWYRQTLGQGPEFLTYFQNEAQLEKSRLLSDRFSAERPKGSFSTLEIQRTEQGDSAMYLCASKGSLPSQETQYFGPGTRLLVL.